The subject of this entry is one T cell receptor (beta chain). Its antigen is not known. This specimen comes from a study of beta chain features in type 1 diabetes. Study conclusions and caveats: Comparison showed that naive, central memory and Treg TCRB repertoires appeared more similar among patients than among healthy donors.

Expressed TCRB transcripts were sequenced after all isolated RNA was converted to cDNA. Sequencing was performed with immunoSEQ multiplex PCR; in TCRdb, only in-frame clones are kept and a portion is missing. The sample includes hundreds of thousands of clones, roughly 16% of them seen just once. Sequenced material: naive CD4+ T cells from blood. This receptor was taken from a man between 18 and 35 years old in good health.

The CDR3 DNA reads as TGTGCCAGCAGCTCCTACTACGAGCAGTACTTC. It specifies CASSSYYEQYF. The chain joins TRBV7-3 to TRBJ2-7; D remains ambiguous. Germline-derived CDR1 and CDR2 are SGHTA and FQGTGA. Trimming left V 4 bases short and J 3 bases short, with 4 bases between. CDR3 size: 11 residues.